This TCR beta chain was captured in a study of cytomegalovirus exposure and HLA in healthy donors. At the level of the study: In an earlier analysis, approximately 120 million unique TCR beta sequences were found from about 190 million T cells. Study results and caveats: TCR beta V- and J-gene trimming was later associated with a missense DCLRE1C variant.

Regarding this clone: Its target is unknown.

It was with 60 Vbeta and 13 Jbeta primers that the PCR ran. Repertoires were generated with immunoSEQ multiplex PCR, while TCRdb's copy carries only in-frame clones and drops some. The table lists roughly 90,000 clones, about 73% of them singletons. The sequence derives from a middle-aged woman in good health and CMV-seropositive. The sample comprised PBMCs.

This chain's CDR3 is CASSPGGGRQYEQYF. CDR3 coding DNA: TGTGCCAGCAGCCCTGGGGGCGGGAGACAATACGAGCAGTACTTC. The gene calls are TRBV5-4 and TRBJ2-5; D is perhaps TRBD2 (7 bases). The DNA matches TRBJ2-7 better at its end, which makes the J call doubtful. The CDR3 sequence is 15 residues long. Germline CDR1 is SGHNT and CDR2 is YYREEE (reference sequence).